The 6 T cell receptor beta chains below were found in one sample sequenced in a study of blood T cell repertoires in COVID-19. Sequencing used immunoSEQ multiplex PCR; TCRdb keeps in-frame clones, though not all of them. The repertoire has 150,000 to 200,000 clones, roughly 88% of them found once; the top ten carry around 9.5%. What was sequenced was peripheral blood. The origin of the receptors is a woman of 80 years or more with acute or convalescent COVID-19.

The chain employs TRBV7-9 and TRBJ1-3; TRBD1 is a possible D gene (5 bases). CDR3 length: 15 amino acids. Germline V gene data show CDR1 as SEHNR and CDR2 as FQNEAQ (reference sequence). The V end lost 1 base, the J end lost 4 bases, and 11 bases lay between the germline ends. In DNA form, the CDR3 reads TGTGCCAGCAGCTTAGGCACCGGGGGAGGAAACACCATATATTTT. Translating gives CASSLGTGGGNTIYF. The whole variable domain, remainder taken from reference TRBV7-9 and TRBJ1-3, is DTGVSQNPRHKITKRGQNVTFRCDPISEHNRLYWYRQTLGQGPEFLTYFQNEAQLEKSRLLSDRFSAERPKGSFSTLEIQRTEQGDSAMYLCASSLGTGGGNTIYFGEGSWLTVV.

This clone was counted between two and nine times. The chain combines TRBV7-9 with TRBJ1-1; D not certain. Germline CDR1 and CDR2: SEHNR and FQNEAQ (reference sequence). The CDR3 spans 13 residues. V gave up 4 bases and J gave up 0 bases, with 6 bases separating them. CDR3 protein: CASSSLMNTEAFF. DNA for the CDR3: TGTGCCAGCAGCTCCCTAATGAACACTGAAGCTTTCTTT.

This chain connects TRBV18 to TRBJ2-2; D unresolved. The germline V gene has CDR1 KGHSH and CDR2 LQKENI. The CDR3 totals 15 residues. The V gene lost 2 bases and the J gene lost 3 bases, with 10 bases spanning the gap. This chain's CDR3 is CASSPSPPYTGELFF. The CDR3 region has the DNA TGTGCCAGCTCACCATCTCCTCCTTACACCGGGGAGCTGTTTTTT.

This sequence joins TRBV5-4 and TRBJ2-1, with D maybe TRBD1 (6 bases). Germline V gene sequence: CDR1 SGHNT, CDR2 YYREEE (reference sequence). The CDR3 is 13 residues long. V lost 6 bases and J lost 3, with 10 bases in between. CDR3 nucleotides: TGTGCCAGCACCTCGGACAGCTACAATGAGCAGTTCTTC. This encodes CASTSDSYNEQFF. Supplemented by reference TRBV5-4 and TRBJ2-1, the full variable domain reads ETGVTQSPTHLIKTRGQQVTLRCSSQSGHNTVSWYQQALGQGPQFIFQYYREEENGRGNFPPRFSGLQFPNYSSELNVNALELDDSALYLCASTSDSYNEQFFGPGTRLTVL.

The chain combines TRBV10-3 with TRBJ2-1; 13 positions match TRBD2. With 2 bases clipped from V and 4 bases from J, the junction kept 5 bases outside the gene matches. CDR1 is ENHRY, CDR2 SYGVKD, per germline. This CDR3 comprises 17 residues. CDR3 region: CAISEPGTSGAYNEQFF. The CDR3 region has the DNA TGTGCCATCAGTGAGCCAGGGACTAGCGGGGCGTACAATGAGCAGTTCTTC.

The rearrangement uses TRBV5-1 and TRBJ1-1; weak D call: TRBD1 (6 bases). The CDR3 totals 16 residues. CDR1 is SGHRS, CDR2 YFSETQ, per germline. V gave up 1 base and J gave up 3 bases, with 16 bases separating them. CDR3 sequence reads: CASSLSLGQRDTEAFF. The DNA for the CDR3 is TGCGCCAGCAGCTTGTCCCTCGGACAGAGGGACACTGAAGCTTTCTTT.